The clone carrying this TCR beta chain was counted a few times. This sample stems from a study of beta chain features in type 1 diabetes. Germline loops: CDR1 SGHTA, CDR2 FQGNSA. This CDR3 comprises 14 residues. The V gene lost 5 bases and the J gene lost 2 bases, with 12 bases spanning the gap. As every portion of the isolated RNA was reverse transcribed, the sequencing read expressed TCRB transcripts. Profiled with immunoSEQ multiplex PCR; TCRdb holds only in-frame clones, not every one. The sample holds some 330,000 clones, approximately 11% seen once. The gene calls are TRBV7-2 and TRBJ2-5; no clear D. The specimen was naive CD4+ T cells from blood. The TCR originated in a woman between 25 and 40 years old in good health. DNA of the CDR3: TGTGCCAGCAGCGCCAACAGAATACAAGAGACCCAGTACTTC. As protein: CASSANRIQETQYF.